This TCR beta chain was captured in a study of cytomegalovirus exposure and HLA in healthy donors. Primers: 60 Vbeta forward and 13 Jbeta reverse. Repertoires were generated with immunoSEQ multiplex PCR, while TCRdb's copy carries only in-frame clones and drops some. Of 130,000 or so clones in the sample, over 75% were seen once. CDR1 is KGHSH, CDR2 LQKENI, per germline. Trimming took off 2 bases at V and 6 bases at J, with 16 bases between the two ends. The CDR3 totals 15 residues. The TCR originated in a woman aged 40 to 50 in good health and CMV-seronegative. Sequencing was performed on PBMCs. The rearrangement joins TRBV18 to TRBJ1-2; possibly TRBD1 for D (5 bases). The CDR3 DNA reads TGTGCCAGCTCACCATCAAGGGGAGGGTCGAATGGCTACACCTTC. Its translation is CASSPSRGGSNGYTF.